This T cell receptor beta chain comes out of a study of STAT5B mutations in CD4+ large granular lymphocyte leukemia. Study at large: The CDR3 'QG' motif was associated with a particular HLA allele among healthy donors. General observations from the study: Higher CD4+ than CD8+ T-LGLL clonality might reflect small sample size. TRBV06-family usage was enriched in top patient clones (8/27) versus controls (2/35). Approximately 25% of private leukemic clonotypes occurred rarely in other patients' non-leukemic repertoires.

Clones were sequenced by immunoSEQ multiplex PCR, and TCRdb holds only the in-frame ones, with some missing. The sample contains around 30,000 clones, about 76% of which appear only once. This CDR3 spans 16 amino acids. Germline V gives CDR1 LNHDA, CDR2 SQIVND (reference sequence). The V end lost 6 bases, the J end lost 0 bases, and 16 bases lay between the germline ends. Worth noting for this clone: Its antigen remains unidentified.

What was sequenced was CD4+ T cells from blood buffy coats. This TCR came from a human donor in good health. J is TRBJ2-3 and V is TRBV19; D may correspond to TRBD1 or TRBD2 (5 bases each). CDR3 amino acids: CASSLPGAPSTDTQYF. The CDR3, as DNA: TGTGCCAGTAGCCTCCCCGGGGCCCCGAGCACAGATACGCAGTATTTT.